This T cell receptor beta chain was recorded in a study of cytomegalovirus exposure and HLA in healthy donors. Whole-study findings and limits: Later analysis placed DRB1 highest and HLA-C lowest in TCR association rates, which differed by HLA locus. Excluded were some V segments that proved indistinguishable, including TRBV6-2 and TRBV6-3. CMV serostatus was the sole immune exposure data available. In an earlier analysis, about 90% or about 30%: the productive usage of most TCR beta V segments.

To note about this clone: What it recognizes is unknown.

PCR amplification relied on 60 Vbeta primers (plus 13 Jbeta primers). Profiling relied on immunoSEQ multiplex PCR, and the TCRdb table lists in-frame clones only, not all of them. This table has 150,000 to 200,000 clones, roughly 79% appearing once. V was pared by 3 bases and J by 11 bases, with 9 bases of the junction left unmatched. The CDR3 is 14 residues long. CDR1 is MDHEN, CDR2 SYDVKM, per germline. Sequences were obtained from PBMCs. This chain connects TRBV28 to TRBJ1-5, with 8 bases lining up with TRBD1. The source is a woman in her thirties or forties in good health and CMV-seronegative. The CDR3 sequence: CASSFWTGRGAQHF. DNA for the CDR3: TGTGCCAGCAGTTTTTGGACAGGGCGAGGGGCCCAGCATTTT. The full variable domain, with the rest looked up from reference TRBV28 and TRBJ1-5, is DVKVTQSSRYLVKRTGEKVFLECVQDMDHENMFWYRQDPGLGLRLIYFSYDVKMKEKGDIPEGYSVSREKKERFSLILESASTNQTSMYLCASSFWTGRGAQHFGDGTRLSIL.